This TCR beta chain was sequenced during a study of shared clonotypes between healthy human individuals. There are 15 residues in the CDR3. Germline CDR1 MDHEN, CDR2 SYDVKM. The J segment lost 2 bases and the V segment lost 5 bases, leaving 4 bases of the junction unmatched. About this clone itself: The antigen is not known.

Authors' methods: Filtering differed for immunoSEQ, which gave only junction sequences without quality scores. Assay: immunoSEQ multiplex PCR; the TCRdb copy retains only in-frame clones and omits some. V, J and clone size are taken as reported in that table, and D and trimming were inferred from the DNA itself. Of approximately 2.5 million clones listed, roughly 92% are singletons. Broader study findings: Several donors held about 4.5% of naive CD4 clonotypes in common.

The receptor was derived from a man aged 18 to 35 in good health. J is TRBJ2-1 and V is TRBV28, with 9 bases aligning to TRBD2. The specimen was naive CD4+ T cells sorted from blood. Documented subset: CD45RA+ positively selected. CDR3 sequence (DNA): TGTGCCAGCAGTCGTGCGGGGGGGCCCTACAATGAGCAGTTCTTC. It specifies CASSRAGGPYNEQFF.